This T cell receptor beta chain was recovered during a study of OX40 agonist ivuxolimab in advanced cancers. CDR1 SEHNR and CDR2 FQNEAQ come from the germline V gene (reference sequence). This CDR3 spans 14 amino acids. Trimming removed 1 base at V and 2 bases at J, with 9 bases between. Sequenced by immunoSEQ multiplex PCR; TCRdb stores in-frame clones only, minus some. The data contain some 30,000 clones, about nine tenths of them singletons. V is TRBV7-9 and J is TRBJ2-7; D not resolved. This receptor was obtained from an adult with an advanced solid tumor such as melanoma, head and neck, liver or kidney cancer. The source was CD4+ or CD8+ T cells sorted from blood, collected in a trial of the OX40 agonist ivuxolimab. For the CDR3, the DNA is TGTGCCAGCAGCTTAGTGGCCAACCCCTACGAGCAGTACTTC. Protein sequence: CASSLVANPYEQYF.